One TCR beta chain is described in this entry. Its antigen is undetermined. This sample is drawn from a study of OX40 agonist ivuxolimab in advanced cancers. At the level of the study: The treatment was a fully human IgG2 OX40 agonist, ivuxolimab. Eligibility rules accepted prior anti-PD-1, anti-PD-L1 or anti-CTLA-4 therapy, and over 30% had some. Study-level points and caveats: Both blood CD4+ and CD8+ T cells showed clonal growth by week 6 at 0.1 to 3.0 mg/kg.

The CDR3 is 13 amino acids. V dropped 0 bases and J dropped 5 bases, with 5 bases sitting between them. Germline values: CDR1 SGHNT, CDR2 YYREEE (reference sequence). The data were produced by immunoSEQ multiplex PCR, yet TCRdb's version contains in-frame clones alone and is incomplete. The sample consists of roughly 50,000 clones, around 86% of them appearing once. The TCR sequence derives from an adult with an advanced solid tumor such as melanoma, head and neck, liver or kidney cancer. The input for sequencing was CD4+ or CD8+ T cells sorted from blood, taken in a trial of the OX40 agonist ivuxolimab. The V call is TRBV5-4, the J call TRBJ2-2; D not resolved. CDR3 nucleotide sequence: TGTGCCAGCAGCTTGGGTTCAACCGGGGAGCTGTTTTTT. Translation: CASSLGSTGELFF.